The 12 T cell receptor beta chains in this list originate from one sample, sequenced in a study of CD8 T cells in Susac syndrome. Random hexamers primed reverse transcription of about 0.45 to 1 ug RNA. TCRdb passed the immunoSEQ multiplex PCR reads through MiXCR, listing each CDR3 protein once. The table records 120,000 to 150,000 distinct CDR3 sequences, around 95% of them present only once. The source material was CD4+ T cells from PBMCs. Source of these receptors: a human donor with multiple sclerosis.

The chain has TRBV28 and TRBJ1-1; no clear D gene. The CDR3 runs 14 residues. CDR1 MDHEN and CDR2 SYDVKM come from the germline V gene. V was clipped by 4 bases and J by 0 bases, with 9 bases between them. The DNA for the CDR3 is TGTGCCAGCAGTTCGGACGGATTGAACACTGAAGCTTTCTTT. Amino acid sequence: CASSSDGLNTEAFF.

This sequence joins TRBV20-1 and TRBJ2-3; 10 positions match TRBD2. The CDR3 consists of 15 residues. The V and J ends lost 6 bases and 2 bases, in that order; junction bases with no gene match: 8. Germline values: CDR1 DFQATT, CDR2 SNEGSKA (reference sequence). The CDR3 DNA reads as TGCAGTGCCATACTAGCGGGGAGGTACACAGATACGCAGTATTTT. Translation gives CSAILAGRYTDTQYF.

The V call is TRBV7-6, the J call TRBJ2-5, with D maybe TRBD2 (6 bases). Germline CDR1 is SGHVS and CDR2 is FNYEAQ. V lost 3 bases and J lost 7, with 9 bases in between. The CDR3 consists of 12 residues. The CDR3 region is CASSFFGGTQYF. CDR3 DNA sequence: TGTGCCAGCAGCTTCTTCGGGGGGACCCAGTACTTC.

The rearrangement uses TRBV9 and TRBJ2-1; D is possibly TRBD2 (6 bases). V was clipped by 0 bases and J by 5 bases, with 12 bases between them. The germline CDR1 and CDR2 sequences are SGDLS and YYNGEE. The CDR3 covers 15 residues. CDR3 amino acids: CASSVGRLVDNEQFF. CDR3 coding DNA: TGTGCCAGCAGCGTAGGTAGACTAGTTGACAATGAGCAGTTCTTC.

In this sample, this clonotype turned up once. The chain is built from TRBV3-1 and TRBJ2-1; 7 bases align to TRBD2. Trimming took 4 bases from V and 1 from J; bases not matched to a gene: 7. The CDR3 loop spans 16 amino acids. CDR1 and CDR2 (germline): LGHDT, YNNKEL (reference sequence). The CDR3 loop is CASSLKWGGSYNEQFF. The CDR3 DNA reads as TGTGCCAGCAGCCTTAAATGGGGGGGTTCCTACAATGAGCAGTTCTTC.

The rearrangement uses TRBV6-6 and TRBJ1-2; 11 bases agree with TRBD1. Germline V lookup: CDR1 MNHNY, CDR2 SVGAGI (reference sequence). The CDR3 runs 15 residues. Trimming at V came to 5 bases and at J to 3 bases, leaving 5 bases not matched to a gene. The CDR3 coding sequence is TGTGCCAGCAGTCCCGGGACAGGGGGGTACTATGGCTACACCTTC. This encodes CASSPGTGGYYGYTF.

The chain joins TRBV5-6 to TRBJ1-4; 10 bases align to TRBD1. Germline V gives CDR1 SGHDT, CDR2 YYEEEE. The CDR3 is 16 amino acids. Unmatched junction bases numbered 10, after V lost 4 bases and J lost 7 bases. CDR3 amino acids: CASSLSRQGAGEKLFF. DNA of the CDR3: TGTGCCAGCAGCCTTTCCCGACAGGGGGCGGGTGAAAAACTGTTTTTT.

The genes are TRBV30 and TRBJ2-7; TRBD1 agrees at 8 bases. Germline CDR1 reads GTSNPN; CDR2 reads SVGIG (reference sequence). V lost 4 bases, J lost 0 bases, and 5 bases stayed unmatched. The CDR3 is 14 amino acids. CDR3 loop: CAWNYRGSSYEQYF. CDR3 in DNA: TGTGCCTGGAACTACAGGGGGTCCTCCTACGAGCAGTACTTC.

The CDR3, as DNA: TGTGCCAGCAGCCCCCCTAGCGGGAGAAACGAGCAGTTCTTC. Its protein product is CASSPPSGRNEQFF. The rearrangement joins TRBV27 to TRBJ2-1; 10 positions match TRBD2. With V trimmed by 6 bases and J by 10 bases, 9 bases remained unmatched. The CDR3 runs 14 residues. Germline V gives CDR1 MNHEY, CDR2 SMNVEV (reference sequence).

The V call is TRBV29-1, the J call TRBJ2-3; D gene uncertain. CDR3 length equals 12 residues. CDR1 SQVTM and CDR2 ANQGSEA come from the germline V gene. V was clipped by 3 bases and J by 6 bases, with 10 bases between them. CDR3 nucleotides: TGCAGCGTTGATGAGCACGGCGATACGCAGTATTTT. It yields the protein CSVDEHGDTQYF.

The rearrangement uses TRBV7-6 and TRBJ2-5, with TRBD2 identical over 9 bases. The V and J ends lost 1 base and 5 bases, in that order; junction bases with no gene match: 11. The germline gives CDR1 SGHVS, CDR2 FNYEAQ. This CDR3 region has 17 residues. The CDR3 protein is CASSLGGLAGRSETQYF. DNA of the CDR3: TGTGCCAGCAGCTTAGGAGGGCTAGCGGGGCGTTCGGAGACCCAGTACTTC. Full variable domain (outside the CDR3, taken from reference TRBV7-6 and TRBJ2-5): GAGVSQSPRYKVTKRGQDVALRCDPISGHVSLYWYRQALGQGPEFLTYFNYEAQQDKSGLPNDRFSAERPEGSISTLTIQRTEQRDSAMYRCASSLGGLAGRSETQYFGPGTRLLVL.

This clonotype was found once. V usage is TRBV7-2 and J usage is TRBJ2-3; D is ambiguous. The germline CDR1 and CDR2 sequences are SGHTA and FQGNSA. V lost 4 bases and J lost 2, with 10 bases in between. The length of the CDR3 is 14 residues. CDR3 DNA sequence: TGTGCCAGCAGCTCCACCAGAGCCACAGATACGCAGTATTTT. This encodes CASSSTRATDTQYF.